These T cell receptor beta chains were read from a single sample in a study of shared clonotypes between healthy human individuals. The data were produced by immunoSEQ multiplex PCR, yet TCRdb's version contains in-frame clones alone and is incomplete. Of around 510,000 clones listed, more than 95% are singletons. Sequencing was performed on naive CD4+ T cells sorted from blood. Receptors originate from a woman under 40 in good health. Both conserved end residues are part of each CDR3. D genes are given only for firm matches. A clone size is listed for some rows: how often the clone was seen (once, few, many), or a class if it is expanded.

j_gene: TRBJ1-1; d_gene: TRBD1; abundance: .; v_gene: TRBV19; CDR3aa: CASSNVDRGPVEAFF; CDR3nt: TGTGCCAGTAGTAATGTGGACAGGGGGCCAGTTGAAGCTTTCTTT
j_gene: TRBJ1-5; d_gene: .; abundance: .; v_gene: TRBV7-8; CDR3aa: CASSFSPLSVAQHF; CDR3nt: TGTGCCAGCAGCTTTAGTCCGCTGTCCGTGGCCCAGCATTTT
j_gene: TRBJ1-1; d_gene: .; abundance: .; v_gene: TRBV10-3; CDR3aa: CATKGAGQGTEAFF; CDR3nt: TGTGCCACCAAAGGGGCAGGGCAAGGGACTGAAGCTTTCTTT
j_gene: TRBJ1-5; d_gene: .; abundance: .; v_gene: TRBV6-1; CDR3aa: CASSVQVGQPQHF; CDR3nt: TGTGCCAGCAGTGTCCAGGTGGGTCAGCCCCAGCATTTT
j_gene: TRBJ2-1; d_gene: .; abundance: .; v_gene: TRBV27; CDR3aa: CASSSLVAYPRQEQFF; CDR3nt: TGTGCCAGCAGTTCCTTGGTGGCCTACCCTCGCCAAGAGCAGTTCTTC
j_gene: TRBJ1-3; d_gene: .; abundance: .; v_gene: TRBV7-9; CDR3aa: CASSLQRGGPSGNTIYF; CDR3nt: TGTGCCAGCAGCTTACAACGGGGCGGACCCTCTGGAAACACCATATATTTT
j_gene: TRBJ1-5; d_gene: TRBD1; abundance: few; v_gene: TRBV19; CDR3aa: CASTDRGLQPQHF; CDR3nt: TGTGCCAGTACGGACAGGGGGCTTCAGCCCCAGCATTTT
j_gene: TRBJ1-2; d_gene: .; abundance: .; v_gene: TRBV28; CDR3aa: CASSQGQGSYGYTF; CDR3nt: TGTGCCAGCAGCCAAGGGCAGGGTTCCTATGGCTACACCTTC
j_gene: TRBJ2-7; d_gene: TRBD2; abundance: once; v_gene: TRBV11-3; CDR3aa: CASSRSGRPYEQYF; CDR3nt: TGTGCCAGCAGCAGAAGCGGGAGACCCTACGAGCAGTACTTC
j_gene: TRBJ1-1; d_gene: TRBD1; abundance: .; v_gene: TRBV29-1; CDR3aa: CSVEKGQGVAEAFF; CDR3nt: TGCAGCGTTGAAAAGGGACAGGGCGTCGCTGAAGCTTTCTTT
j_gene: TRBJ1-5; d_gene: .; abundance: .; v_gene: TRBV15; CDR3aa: CATSRAGAVDQPQHF; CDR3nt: TGTGCCACCAGCAGAGCGGGGGCGGTTGATCAGCCCCAGCATTTT
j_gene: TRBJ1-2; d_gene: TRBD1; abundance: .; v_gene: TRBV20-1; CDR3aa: CRDGTGGGYTF; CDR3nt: TGCAGAGACGGGACAGGCGGGGGCTACACCTTC
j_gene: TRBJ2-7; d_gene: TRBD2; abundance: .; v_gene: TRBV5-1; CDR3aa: CASSFSGSLNEQYF; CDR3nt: TGCGCCAGCAGCTTTAGCGGGAGTCTCAACGAGCAGTACTTC
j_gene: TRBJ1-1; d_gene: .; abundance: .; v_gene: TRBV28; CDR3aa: CASRGARGTEAFF; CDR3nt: TGTGCCAGCAGAGGGGCGAGGGGCACTGAAGCTTTCTTT